The 9 T cell receptor beta chains given below trace back to one sample, sequenced in a study of siplizumab effects on memory and regulatory T cells. Some clones are missing from TCRdb's copy, which holds only in-frame ones; the method was immunoSEQ multiplex PCR. Of some 87,000 clones listed, over 80% are singletons. The sequencing input was CD4+ T cells sorted from blood. These receptors originate from a human donor in good health.

V usage is TRBV19 and J usage is TRBJ1-5, with 7 bases that match TRBD1. Germline CDR1 is LNHDA and CDR2 is SQIVND (reference sequence). The CDR3 has 16 residues. The V and J ends lost 4 bases and 5 bases, in that order; junction bases with no gene match: 11. CDR3 coding DNA: TGTGCCAGTAGTAGAAGAAGACAGGGTGGGGATCAGCCCCAGCATTTT. It codes for CASSRRRQGGDQPQHF.

CDR3 region: CASSQELREGPDTQYF. The CDR3 DNA reads TGCGCCAGCAGCCAAGAATTGCGGGAGGGGCCGGATACGCAGTATTTT. V is TRBV4-1 and J is TRBJ2-3; 9 bases are shared with TRBD2. The CDR3 loop spans 16 amino acids. Trimming removed 0 bases from V and 6 bases from J; junction bases left unmatched: 7. Germline V gene sequence: CDR1 MGHRA, CDR2 YSYEKL.

The chain carries TRBV5-4 and TRBJ1-2; tentative D call: TRBD1 (6 bases). V was cut by 4 bases and J by 7 bases, with 11 bases left in between. Per germline, CDR1 SGHNT and CDR2 YYREEE (reference sequence). CDR3 size: 12 residues. The CDR3 nucleotides are TGTGCCAGCAGCGTAAACAGGGCTGGCTACACCTTC. This codes for CASSVNRAGYTF.

The CDR3 DNA reads as TGTGCCATCAGTAAGGAGGGAAGGCAGCCCCAGCATTTT. Its translation: CAISKEGRQPQHF. The chain has TRBV10-3 and TRBJ1-5; D not certain. CDR1 is ENHRY and CDR2 is SYGVKD in the germline V gene. Trimming stripped 5 bases from V and 7 bases from J, with 12 bases between. CDR3 length: 13 amino acids.

The V call is TRBV14, the J call TRBJ1-1, with 8 bases identical to TRBD1. With V trimmed by 4 bases and J by 4 bases, 2 bases remained unmatched. Germline assignment: CDR1 SGHDN and CDR2 FVKESK. CDR3 size: 13 residues. The CDR3 DNA reads as TGTGCCAGCAGCCGGCAGGGGGCCACTGAAGCTTTCTTT. As protein: CASSRQGATEAFF. The full variable domain, with the rest looked up from reference TRBV14 and TRBJ1-1, is EAGVTQFPSHSVIEKGQTVTLRCDPISGHDNLYWYRRVMGKEIKFLLHFVKESKQDESGMPNNRFLAERTGGTYSTLKVQPAELEDSGVYFCASSRQGATEAFFGQGTRLTVV.

V and J are TRBV18 and TRBJ2-7; D perhaps matches TRBD2 (5 bases). V shed 3 bases and J shed 2 bases, with 11 bases lying between them. Germline CDR1 reads KGHSH; CDR2 reads LQKENI. This CDR3 contains 14 residues. Written as DNA, the CDR3 is TGTGCCAGCTCACCTACTAGAGGAACCTACGAGCAGTACTTC. This encodes CASSPTRGTYEQYF. The full variable domain, its missing parts supplied by reference TRBV18 and TRBJ2-7, is NAGVMQNPRHLVRRRGQEARLRCSPMKGHSHVYWYRQLPEEGLKFMVYLQKENIIDESGMPKERFSAEFPKEGPSILRIQQVVRGDSAAYFCASSPTRGTYEQYFGPGTRLTVT.

CDR3 nucleotides: TGTGCCAGTAGTATATATCAGGCTTCCTATGGCTACACCTTC. Amino acid sequence: CASSIYQASYGYTF. This chain links TRBV19 with TRBJ1-2; D ambiguous. V was shortened by 2 bases and J by 4 bases, with 11 bases between the two germline ends. CDR1 is LNHDA and CDR2 is SQIVND in the germline V gene (reference sequence). This CDR3 has 14 residues.

This chain joins TRBV25-1 and TRBJ2-2; D call uncertain. The CDR3 extends over 14 amino acids. V was trimmed by 1 base and J by 3 bases, leaving 6 bases between them. Germline loops: CDR1 MGHDK, CDR2 SYGVNS. The chain's CDR3 is CASSEWLDTGELFF. CDR3 DNA sequence: TGTGCCAGCAGTGAATGGCTAGACACCGGGGAGCTGTTTTTT.

V is TRBV28 and J is TRBJ1-6, with no clear D. This CDR3 is built from 15 residues. In germline, CDR1 is MDHEN, CDR2 SYDVKM. Trimming shortened V by 5 bases and J by 3 bases, and 11 bases separated the two germline ends. CDR3: CASSTGSRYNSPLHF. The DNA of the CDR3 is TGTGCCAGCAGTACCGGCAGTCGCTATAATTCACCCCTCCACTTT.